The 27 T cell receptor beta chains below come from one sample, sequenced in a study of T cells after somatic rescue of genetic block. TCRdb keeps only in-frame clones here, not all; method: immunoSEQ multiplex PCR. The sample lists 9,500 to 15,000 clones, roughly 73% occurring once. The sequenced sample consisted of peripheral blood mononuclear cells (PBMCs). Receptors were obtained from a boy under 18.

J is TRBJ1-1 and V is TRBV9; weak D call: TRBD1 (5 bases). Deletions cut 1 base from V and 0 bases from J, with 13 bases between. The CDR3 spans 16 residues. Germline V gene sequence: CDR1 SGDLS, CDR2 YYNGEE. This CDR3 reads CASSVSPTGLNTEAFF. The CDR3 DNA reads as TGTGCCAGCAGCGTAAGCCCTACAGGCCTGAACACTGAAGCTTTCTTT.

This clone was recorded a few times. The chain combines TRBV6-1 with TRBJ1-5, with a weak D call TRBD1 (5 bases). The V end was cut by 7 bases, the J end by 2 bases, with 9 bases between. Germline V gene data show CDR1 as MNHNS and CDR2 as SASEGT. This CDR3 has 13 residues. The CDR3 is CASKRGGNQPQHF. For the CDR3, the DNA is TGTGCCAGCAAGAGGGGTGGCAATCAGCCCCAGCATTTT.

J is TRBJ1-2 and V is TRBV11-2, with D unclear. Germline V gene lookup returns CDR1 SGHAT and CDR2 FQNNGV. This CDR3 is 14 amino acids long. Trimming stripped 0 bases from V and 4 bases from J, with 9 bases between. The CDR3 region has the DNA TGTGCCAGCAGCTTAGAACCCCGTCCCTATGGCTACACCTTC. Protein: CASSLEPRPYGYTF. The complete variable domain, with remaining parts taken from reference TRBV11-2 and TRBJ1-2, reads EAGVAQSPRYKIIEKRQSVAFWCNPISGHATLYWYQQILGQGPKLLIQFQNNGVVDDSQLPKDRFSAERLKGVDSTLKIQPAKLEDSAVYLCASSLEPRPYGYTFGSGTRLTVV.

This sequence joins TRBV27 and TRBJ2-6, with D possibly TRBD1 on 6 matching bases. CDR1 and CDR2 from the germline V gene are MNHEY and SMNVEV (reference sequence). The CDR3 loop spans 14 amino acids. The ends were cut back, 2 bases at V and 8 bases at J, with 10 bases in the middle. The CDR3 DNA is TGTGCCAGCAGTTTAAGTAGGGGGACCAACGTCCTGACTTTC. Protein sequence: CASSLSRGTNVLTF.

This clone occurred a few times. The V and J genes are TRBV2 and TRBJ2-1, with a possible D match to TRBD2 (5 bases). The CDR3 sequence is 14 residues long. Germline CDR1 reads SNHLY; CDR2 reads FYNNEI. V was pared by 3 bases and J by 6 bases, with 12 bases between. DNA of the CDR3: TGTGCCAGCAGTGAGGAGGTTGTGGTCAATGAGCAGTTCTTC. Translating gives CASSEEVVVNEQFF.

A note on this clone: One end of the junction does not line up with germline, which may come from a read error. The identical CDR3 is also encoded by other nucleotide sequences in the sample. The chain employs TRBV9 and TRBJ1-5, with D hard to call. There are 15 residues in the CDR3. Germline values: CDR1 SGDLS, CDR2 YYNGEE. This CDR3 reads CASSVGGGWDQPQHF. The DNA for the CDR3 is TGTGCCAGCAGCGTAGGGGGAGGGTGGGATCAGCCTCAGCATTTT.

This clone was seen a few times. The chain couples TRBV2 to TRBJ2-7; D gene ambiguous. V lost 10 bases and J 1 base, leaving 14 bases between the germline ends. The CDR3 runs 13 residues. Germline V gene data show CDR1 as SNHLY and CDR2 as FYNNEI. The CDR3 DNA reads as TGTGCCAACGAGGCCATAAATTCCTACGAGCAGTACTTC. Amino acids: CANEAINSYEQYF.

This chain's CDR3 is CASSLKQGFTEAFF. The CDR3 DNA is TGTGCCAGCAGTCTTAAACAGGGGTTCACTGAAGCTTTCTTT. The gene calls are TRBV7-9 and TRBJ1-1, with 7 bases identical to TRBD1. Per germline, CDR1 SEHNR and CDR2 FQNEAQ (reference sequence). The CDR3 has 14 amino acids. V shed 6 bases, J shed 4 bases, and the junction held 8 bases outside the gene matches.

CDR3 loop: CASSSDVRLQQYF. The CDR3 bases are TGTGCCAGCAGCTCCGACGTGAGGTTGCAGCAGTACTTC. The V call is TRBV7-9, the J call TRBJ2-7; D ambiguous. The V and J ends lost 4 bases and 8 bases respectively, with 15 bases between them. Germline V CDR1 and CDR2: SEHNR, FQNEAQ (reference sequence). This CDR3 spans 13 amino acids.

This clone has more than one count but fewer than ten. The rearrangement joins TRBV19 to TRBJ1-4; no reliable D call. The CDR3 loop spans 14 amino acids. Germline assignment: CDR1 LNHDA and CDR2 SQIVND (reference sequence). Deletions cut 6 bases from V and 5 bases from J, with 13 bases between. The CDR3 spells CASSLTRKNEKLFF. In DNA, the CDR3 is TGTGCCAGTAGCCTTACCCGCAAGAATGAAAAACTGTTTTTT.

The rearrangement uses TRBV4-1 and TRBJ2-7; D is ambiguous. The CDR3 extends over 15 amino acids. V gave up 4 bases and J gave up 4 bases, with 17 bases separating them. In germline, CDR1 is MGHRA, CDR2 YSYEKL. The DNA for the CDR3 is TGCGCCAGCAGCCCCCGACCAGCTGGAATATACGAGCAGTACTTC. It yields the protein CASSPRPAGIYEQYF.

By frequency in the sample, this clone is medium-sized. The J gene is TRBJ2-7, the V gene TRBV6-1, with no clear D. This CDR3 has 14 amino acids. V was cut by 3 bases and J by 6 bases, with 15 bases left in between. CDR1 MNHNS and CDR2 SASEGT come from the germline V gene. CDR3 sequence: CASSDHSSPGEQYF. CDR3 sequence (DNA): TGTGCCAGCAGTGACCATAGCAGTCCGGGCGAGCAGTACTTC.

In this sample, this clone turned up a few times. V gene TRBV5-1 combines with J gene TRBJ2-3, with 7 bases lining up with TRBD1. From germline, CDR1 is SGHRS and CDR2 YFSETQ. With V trimmed by 0 bases and J by 0 bases, 4 bases remained unmatched. The CDR3 contains 16 residues. CDR3 residues: CASSLGQGPSTDTQYF. CDR3 DNA sequence: TGCGCCAGCAGCTTGGGACAGGGCCCTAGCACAGATACGCAGTATTTT.

This clone was recorded only once. The gene calls are TRBV7-3 and TRBJ2-1, with D unresolved. CDR3 length: 14 amino acids. CDR1 SGHTA and CDR2 FQGTGA come from the germline V gene. The ends were cut back, 4 bases at V and 3 bases at J, with 10 bases in the middle. The CDR3 nucleotides read TGTGCCAGCAGCTCTCGGGCCAGCTACAATGAGCAGTTCTTC. The encoded protein is CASSSRASYNEQFF.

The J gene is TRBJ2-2, the V gene TRBV5-5; the D gene is possibly TRBD1 (5 bases). This CDR3 is built from 15 residues. From germline, CDR1 is SGHKS and CDR2 YYEKEE (reference sequence). V lost 1 base and J lost 2, with 9 bases in between. DNA of the CDR3: TGTGCCAGCAGCTTGCAGGACATCAACACCGGGGAGCTGTTTTTT. Translating it yields CASSLQDINTGELFF.

The gene calls are TRBV2 and TRBJ2-1, with 9 nucleotides matching TRBD2. The germline V gene has CDR1 SNHLY and CDR2 FYNNEI. V trimming: 6 bases; J trimming: 0 bases; junction bases outside the gene matches: 12. CDR3 length: 18 amino acids. DNA of the CDR3: TGTGCCAGCAGCCCACGGGCGGGAGGGCCTAGCTCCTACAATGAGCAGTTCTTC. Its protein is CASSPRAGGPSSYNEQFF. Full variable domain (remainder filled in from reference TRBV2 and TRBJ2-1): EPEVTQTPSHQVTQMGQEVILRCVPISNHLYFYWYRQILGQKVEFLVSFYNNEISEKSEIFDDQFSVERPDGSNFTLKIRSTKLEDSAMYFCASSPRAGGPSSYNEQFFGPGTRLTVL.

The CDR3 DNA follows: TGCGCCAGCAGCTTGGATGGGACCGGGGAGCTGTTTTTT. Its translation: CASSLDGTGELFF. The chain recombines TRBV5-1 with TRBJ2-2; D remains unclear. Per germline, CDR1 SGHRS and CDR2 YFSETQ. Trimming stripped 0 bases from V and 5 bases from J, with 5 bases between. The CDR3 totals 13 residues.

V and J are TRBV6-1 and TRBJ1-1; D possibly corresponds to TRBD1 (6 bases). V was clipped by 4 bases and J by 5 bases, with 11 bases between them. Germline V CDR1 and CDR2: MNHNS, SASEGT. The CDR3 is 13 amino acids. The CDR3 DNA is TGTGCCAGCAGTGTCACAGGGAGAACTGAAGCTTTCTTT. Encoded protein: CASSVTGRTEAFF.

This clone was found once. CDR3 amino acids: CAIRAGDRNTEAFF. The DNA of the CDR3 is TGTGCCATCAGGGCAGGGGATAGGAACACTGAAGCTTTCTTT. The chain is built from TRBV10-3 and TRBJ1-1, with D tentatively TRBD1 (6 bases). The germline gives CDR1 ENHRY, CDR2 SYGVKD. CDR3 length: 14 amino acids. Deletions cut 6 bases from V and 1 base from J, with 12 bases between.

The rearrangement joins TRBV9 to TRBJ1-2; 8 bases line up with TRBD1. Germline V CDR1 and CDR2: SGDLS, YYNGEE. The CDR3 covers 14 residues. V lost 0 bases, J lost 6 bases, and 4 bases stayed unmatched. CDR3 nucleotide sequence: TGTGCCAGCAGCGTAGCGGACAGGGTAGATGGCTACACCTTC. This encodes CASSVADRVDGYTF.

The rearrangement uses TRBV28 and TRBJ1-5, with D possibly matching TRBD1 (6 bases). V was trimmed by 3 bases and J by 0 bases, leaving 18 bases between them. The CDR3 has 18 residues. Per the germline V gene, CDR1 is MDHEN and CDR2 is SYDVKM. CDR3 sequence: CASSFMGHNPDSNQPQHF. CDR3 coding DNA: TGTGCCAGCAGTTTCATGGGACATAACCCTGATAGCAATCAGCCCCAGCATTTT.

This clone was recorded once. V and J are TRBV19 and TRBJ2-7, with 9 bases fitting TRBD1. Per the germline V gene, CDR1 is LNHDA and CDR2 is SQIVND (reference sequence). V dropped 5 bases and J dropped 4; count of bases not matched to a gene: 6. The CDR3 consists of 14 residues. DNA of the CDR3: TGTGCCAGTAGTCCTCCGGGACAGGGTTACGAGCAGTACTTC. Amino acids: CASSPPGQGYEQYF.

The chain carries TRBV18 and TRBJ2-2; 10 nucleotides align to TRBD1. This CDR3 has 19 amino acids. Germline V gene sequence: CDR1 KGHSH, CDR2 LQKENI. V dropped 1 base and J dropped 4; count of bases not matched to a gene: 12. This CDR3 is CASSPRGTGANVGTGELFF. CDR3 coding DNA: TGTGCCAGCTCACCACGAGGGACAGGGGCCAATGTGGGCACCGGGGAGCTGTTTTTT. Looking up the rest from reference TRBV18 and TRBJ2-2 gives the full variable domain: NAGVMQNPRHLVRRRGQEARLRCSPMKGHSHVYWYRQLPEEGLKFMVYLQKENIIDESGMPKERFSAEFPKEGPSILRIQQVVRGDSAAYFCASSPRGTGANVGTGELFFGEGSRLTVL.

DNA for the CDR3: TGTGCCAGCTCACCAGACCTAACTGCAACTAATGAAAAACTGTTTTTT. Translated: CASSPDLTATNEKLFF. The gene calls are TRBV18 and TRBJ1-4; no clear D gene. Trimming pared 2 bases from V and 0 bases from J, leaving 10 bases between. This CDR3 is 16 amino acids long. Germline CDR1 reads KGHSH; CDR2 reads LQKENI.

V is TRBV2 and J is TRBJ2-4; unclear D gene. The ends were cut back, 7 bases at V and 2 bases at J, with 15 bases in the middle. Germline assignment: CDR1 SNHLY and CDR2 FYNNEI. The CDR3 consists of 15 residues. CDR3 bases: TGTGCCAGCACCGGAAGAACAGCTACCAAAAACATTCAGTACTTC. Translation: CASTGRTATKNIQYF.

This clone has just a few counts. V usage is TRBV11-2 and J usage is TRBJ1-1; D call uncertain. The CDR3 covers 12 residues. V was pared by 3 bases and J by 3 bases, with 5 bases between. Germline V gene sequence: CDR1 SGHAT, CDR2 FQNNGV. CDR3 loop: CASSFLDTEAFF. For the CDR3, the DNA is TGTGCCAGCAGCTTTTTGGACACTGAAGCTTTCTTT.

This clone turned up a few times. V and J are TRBV28 and TRBJ1-5; unclear D gene. The CDR3 runs to 14 residues. Trimming cost V 3 bases and J 5 bases, with 11 bases left between them. The V gene's germline CDR1 is MDHEN and CDR2 SYDVKM. The CDR3 region has the DNA TGTGCCAGCAGTTTTGTGGGGTTCGATCAGCCCCAGCATTTT. Translated, it gives CASSFVGFDQPQHF.